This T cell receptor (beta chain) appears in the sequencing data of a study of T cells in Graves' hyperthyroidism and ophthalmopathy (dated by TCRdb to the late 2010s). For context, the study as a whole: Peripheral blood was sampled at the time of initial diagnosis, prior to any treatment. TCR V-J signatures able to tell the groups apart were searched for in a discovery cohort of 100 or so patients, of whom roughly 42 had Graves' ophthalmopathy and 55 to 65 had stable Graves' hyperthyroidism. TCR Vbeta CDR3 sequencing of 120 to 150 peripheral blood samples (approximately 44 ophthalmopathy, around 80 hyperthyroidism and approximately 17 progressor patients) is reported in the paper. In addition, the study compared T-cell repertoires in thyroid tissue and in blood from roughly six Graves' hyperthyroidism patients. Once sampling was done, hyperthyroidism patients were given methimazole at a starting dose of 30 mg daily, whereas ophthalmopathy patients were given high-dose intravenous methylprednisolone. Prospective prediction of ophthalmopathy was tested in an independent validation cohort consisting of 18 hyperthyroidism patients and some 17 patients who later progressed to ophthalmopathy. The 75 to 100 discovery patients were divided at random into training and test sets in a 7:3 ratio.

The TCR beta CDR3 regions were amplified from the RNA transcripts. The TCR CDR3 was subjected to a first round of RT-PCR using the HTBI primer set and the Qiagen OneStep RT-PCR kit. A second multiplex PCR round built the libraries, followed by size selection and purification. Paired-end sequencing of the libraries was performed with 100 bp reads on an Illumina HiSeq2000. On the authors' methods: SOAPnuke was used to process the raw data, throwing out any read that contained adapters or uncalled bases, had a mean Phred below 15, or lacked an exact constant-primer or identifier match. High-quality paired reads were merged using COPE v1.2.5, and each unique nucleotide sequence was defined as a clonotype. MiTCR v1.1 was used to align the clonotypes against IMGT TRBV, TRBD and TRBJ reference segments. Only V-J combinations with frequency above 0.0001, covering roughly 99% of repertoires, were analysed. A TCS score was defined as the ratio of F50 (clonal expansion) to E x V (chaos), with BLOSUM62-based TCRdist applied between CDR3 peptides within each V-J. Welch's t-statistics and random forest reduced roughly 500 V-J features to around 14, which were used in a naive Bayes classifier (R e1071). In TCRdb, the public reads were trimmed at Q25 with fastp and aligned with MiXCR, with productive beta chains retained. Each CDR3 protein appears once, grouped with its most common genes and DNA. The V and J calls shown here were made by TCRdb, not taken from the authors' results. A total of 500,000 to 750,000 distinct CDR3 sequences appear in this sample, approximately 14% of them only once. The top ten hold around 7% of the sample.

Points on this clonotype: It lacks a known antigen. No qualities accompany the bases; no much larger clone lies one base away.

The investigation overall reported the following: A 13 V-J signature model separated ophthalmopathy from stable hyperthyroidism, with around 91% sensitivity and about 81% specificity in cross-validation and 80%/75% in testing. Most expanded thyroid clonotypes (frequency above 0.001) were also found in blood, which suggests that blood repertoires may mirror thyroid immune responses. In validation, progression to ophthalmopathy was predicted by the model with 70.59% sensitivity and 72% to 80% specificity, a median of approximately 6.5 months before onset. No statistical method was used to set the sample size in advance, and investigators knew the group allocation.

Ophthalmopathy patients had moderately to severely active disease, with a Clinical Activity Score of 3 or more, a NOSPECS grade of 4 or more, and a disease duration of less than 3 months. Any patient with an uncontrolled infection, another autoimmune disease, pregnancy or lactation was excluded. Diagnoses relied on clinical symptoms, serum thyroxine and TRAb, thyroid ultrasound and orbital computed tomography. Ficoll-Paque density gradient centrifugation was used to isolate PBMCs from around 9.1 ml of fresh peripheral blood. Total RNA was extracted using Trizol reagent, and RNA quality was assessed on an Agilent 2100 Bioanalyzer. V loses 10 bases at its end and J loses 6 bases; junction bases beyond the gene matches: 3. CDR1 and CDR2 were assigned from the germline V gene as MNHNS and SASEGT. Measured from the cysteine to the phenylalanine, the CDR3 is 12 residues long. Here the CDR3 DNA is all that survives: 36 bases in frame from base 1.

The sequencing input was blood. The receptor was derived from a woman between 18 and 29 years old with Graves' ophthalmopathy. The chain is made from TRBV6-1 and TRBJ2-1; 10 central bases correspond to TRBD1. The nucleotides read TGTGCCACCAGGACAGGGGGCAATGAGCAGTTCTTC. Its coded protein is CATRTGGNEQFF.